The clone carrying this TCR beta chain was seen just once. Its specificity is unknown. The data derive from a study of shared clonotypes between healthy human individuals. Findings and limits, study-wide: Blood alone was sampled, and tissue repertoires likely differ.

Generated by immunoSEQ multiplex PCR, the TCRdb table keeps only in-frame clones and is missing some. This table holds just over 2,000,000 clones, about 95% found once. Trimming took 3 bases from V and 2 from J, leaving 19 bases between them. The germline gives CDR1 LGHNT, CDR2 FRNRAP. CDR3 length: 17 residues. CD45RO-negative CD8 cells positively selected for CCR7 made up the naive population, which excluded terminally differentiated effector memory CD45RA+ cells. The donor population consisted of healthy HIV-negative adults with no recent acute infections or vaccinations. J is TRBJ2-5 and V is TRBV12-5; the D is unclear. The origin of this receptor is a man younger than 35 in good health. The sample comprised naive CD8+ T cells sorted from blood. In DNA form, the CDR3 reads TGTGCTAGTGGTTTCCATAGCCCCCGGCGTGTACAAGAGACCCAGTACTTC. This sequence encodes CASGFHSPRRVQETQYF.